This is a list of T cell receptor beta chains from one sample in a study of blood T cell repertoires in COVID-19. Sequencing used immunoSEQ multiplex PCR; TCRdb keeps in-frame clones, though not all of them. Of over 45,000 clones listed, 65% to 85% are singletons. The material sequenced was peripheral blood. The receptors derive from a human donor with active or convalescent COVID-19. The donor label of this sample is uncertain. Each CDR3 is given with its conserved first and last residue. D genes are given only for firm matches. Clone size appears in some rows only: once, few, many, or a class for an expanded clone.

d_call j_call v_call clone_size cdr3_aa cdr3_nt
. TRBJ2-5 TRBV28 . CASNEQGSIKETQYF TGTGCCAGCAACGAACAGGGTTCCATAAAAGAGACCCAGTACTTC
. TRBJ1-6 TRBV5-5 few CASSLRGVDSPLHF TGTGCCAGCAGCTTGCGGGGGGTGGACTCACCCCTCCACTTT
. TRBJ1-1 TRBV18 . CASSPKVEGEGTEAFF TGTGCCAGCTCACCGAAAGTTGAGGGGGAGGGCACTGAAGCTTTCTTT
. TRBJ2-1 TRBV10-3 . CAISESARADNEQFF TGTGCCATCAGTGAGTCGGCCAGGGCCGACAATGAGCAGTTCTTC
. TRBJ2-7 TRBV28 few CASSSGLSYEQYF TGTGCCAGCAGTTCGGGACTGTCCTACGAGCAGTACTTC
TRBD2 TRBJ2-2 TRBV10-3 . CAIRLGLASPPGELFF TGTGCCATCAGGCTGGGACTAGCGAGCCCCCCCGGGGAGCTGTTTTTT
. TRBJ2-7 TRBV7-9 . CASSLRLSSYEQYF TGTGCCAGCAGCTTAAGACTTAGCTCCTACGAGCAGTACTTC
TRBD1 TRBJ1-3 TRBV28 . CASSPGQGVYGNTIYF TGTGCCAGCAGCCCCGGACAGGGGGTCTATGGAAACACCATATATTTT
TRBD2 TRBJ2-7 TRBV29-1 . CSAGAGGGEQYF TGCAGCGCCGGAGCGGGCGGGGGTGAGCAGTACTTC
. TRBJ1-6 TRBV7-3 . CASSLSQGGPLHF TGTGCCAGCAGCTTAAGCCAGGGTGGACCCCTCCACTTT
TRBD1 TRBJ2-5 TRBV19 once CASSSGQGTETQYF TGTGCCAGTAGTTCAGGACAGGGAACGGAGACCCAGTACTTC
TRBD2 TRBJ2-5 TRBV10-2 . CASRTSVETQYF TGCGCCAGCAGAACTAGCGTAGAGACCCAGTACTTC
TRBD2 TRBJ2-5 TRBV7-7 . CASSSGRLAGQETQYF TGTGCTAGCAGCTCCGGCCGACTAGCGGGACAAGAGACCCAGTACTTC
TRBD2 TRBJ2-2 TRBV12-5 . CASAIAGVTGELFF TGTGCTAGTGCCATAGCGGGAGTAACCGGGGAGCTGTTTTTT
TRBD2 TRBJ2-2 TRBV10-3 many CASRGTSGRNTGELFF TGTGCCAGCCGGGGGACTAGCGGGAGGAACACCGGGGAGCTGTTTTTT
TRBD1 TRBJ1-4 TRBV4-2 . CASSPGQGAEKLFF TGTGCCAGCAGCCCGGGACAGGGGGCCGAAAAACTGTTTTTT